Listed below are T cell receptor beta chains from one sample, sequenced in a study of OX40 agonist ivuxolimab in advanced cancers. Only in-frame clones appear in the TCRdb table, and some are missing; sequencing was by immunoSEQ multiplex PCR. The sample lists 85,000 to 130,000 clones; 75% to 95% were seen once. This specimen was CD4+ or CD8+ T cells sorted from blood, taken in a trial of the OX40 agonist ivuxolimab. The receptors originated from an adult with an advanced solid tumor such as melanoma, head and neck, liver or kidney cancer. The CDR3 runs from the conserved cysteine through the conserved F or W. The D gene is left open where the match is weak. A clone size is listed for some rows: how often the clone was seen (once, few, many), or a class if it is expanded.

NA	TRBJ2-7	TRBD1	TRBV6-1	CASRAGGGYEQYF	TGTGCCAGCAGAGCAGGGGGCGGGTACGAGCAGTACTTC
NA	TRBJ2-7	NA	TRBV7-3	CASSLYPAPYEQYF	TGTGCCAGCAGCTTATATCCTGCCCCCTACGAGCAGTACTTC
NA	TRBJ1-2	NA	TRBV15	CATSRDLWGEGGSGYTF	TGTGCCACCAGCAGAGATTTATGGGGTGAAGGAGGATCTGGCTACACCTTC
NA	TRBJ2-3	TRBD1	TRBV28	CASRPTGGWADTQYF	TGTGCCAGCAGGCCTACAGGGGGCTGGGCAGATACGCAGTATTTT
few	TRBJ1-5	TRBD1	TRBV28	CASSLPGGDGQPQHF	TGTGCCAGCAGTTTACCAGGGGGCGACGGGCAGCCCCAGCATTTT
NA	TRBJ2-4	NA	TRBV30	CACLKKAKNIQYF	TGTGCCTGCCTCAAGAAAGCCAAAAACATTCAGTACTTC
NA	TRBJ1-1	NA	TRBV27	CASSSRGGAAFF	TGTGCCAGCAGTTCCCGGGGGGGAGCAGCTTTCTTT
NA	TRBJ1-1	NA	TRBV5-1	CASSLLAGTQNTEAFF	TGCGCCAGCAGCTTGTTAGCCGGGACACAGAACACTGAAGCTTTCTTT
few	TRBJ2-2	TRBD2	TRBV7-9	CASSRLAGGVGELFF	TGTGCCAGCAGCCGACTAGCGGGAGGTGTCGGGGAGCTGTTTTTT
NA	TRBJ1-5	NA	TRBV28	CASSFGGGRNQPQHF	TGTGCCAGCAGTTTTGGGGGAGGGCGTAATCAGCCCCAGCATTTT
NA	TRBJ1-2	NA	TRBV2	CASSGRGAGYTF	TGTGCCAGCAGTGGACGGGGGGCGGGCTACACCTTC
NA	TRBJ1-1	NA	TRBV5-1	CASSLESGSTEAFF	TGCGCCAGCAGCTTGGAGTCGGGAAGCACTGAAGCTTTCTTT
NA	TRBJ2-7	NA	TRBV6-6	CASSSTGAPYEQYF	TGTGCCAGCAGTTCCACCGGGGCCCCCTACGAGCAGTACTTC
NA	TRBJ1-6	NA	TRBV2	CASSLLSSYNSPLHF	TGTGCCAGCAGTCTTTTGAGCTCCTATAATTCACCCCTCCACTTT
NA	TRBJ2-7	TRBD2	TRBV5-1	CASSSQGAGVEEQYF	TGCGCCAGCAGCTCCCAAGGGGCGGGAGTAGAAGAGCAGTACTTC
NA	TRBJ1-1	NA	TRBV5-5	CASSFGHFTEAFF	TGTGCCAGCAGCTTCGGACATTTCACTGAAGCTTTCTTT
few	TRBJ2-2	NA	TRBV18	CASSPDISNTGELFF	TGTGCCAGCTCACCGGACATCTCGAACACCGGGGAGCTGTTTTTT
NA	TRBJ2-1	TRBD2	TRBV19	CASMKPGGSPYNEQFF	TGTGCCAGTATGAAACCGGGCGGGAGTCCCTACAATGAGCAGTTCTTC
NA	TRBJ1-1	TRBD1	TRBV19	CASSPNRQGRRTEAFF	TGTGCCAGTAGTCCGAACAGACAGGGGCGGCGTACTGAAGCTTTCTTT
NA	TRBJ1-1	TRBD1	TRBV2	CASRKDRGMNTEAFF	TGTGCCAGCAGAAAGGACAGGGGAATGAACACTGAAGCTTTCTTT
NA	TRBJ2-2	NA	TRBV2	CASSEASVTGELFF	TGTGCCAGCAGTGAAGCTAGCGTCACCGGGGAGCTGTTTTTT
NA	TRBJ2-7	NA	TRBV6-1	CASSEGERGPRYF	TGTGCCAGCAGTGAAGGGGAGCGCGGCCCTCGTTACTTC
NA	TRBJ2-1	NA	TRBV28	CASSPPGFYNEQFF	TGTGCCAGCAGCCCCCCGGGCTTCTACAATGAGCAGTTCTTC
NA	TRBJ2-1	TRBD2	TRBV27	CASSRLARSSYNEQFF	TGTGCCAGCAGTCGACTAGCGAGAAGCTCCTACAATGAGCAGTTCTTC
NA	TRBJ1-5	NA	TRBV7-8	CASSKQGTNQPQHF	TGTGCCAGCAGCAAACAGGGCACCAATCAGCCCCAGCATTTT
NA	TRBJ2-7	NA	TRBV2	CASSEIEGTEQYF	TGTGCCAGCAGTGAAATCGAGGGTACGGAGCAGTACTTC
NA	TRBJ1-5	TRBD1	TRBV7-2	CASSPNAGGYQPQHF	TGTGCCAGCAGCCCGAACGCAGGGGGTTATCAGCCCCAGCATTTT
NA	TRBJ2-1	NA	TRBV11-2	CASSLDRWTNEQFF	TGTGCCAGCAGCTTAGATCGCTGGACGAATGAGCAGTTCTTC
NA	TRBJ2-1	NA	TRBV5-6	CASSSLKWYNEQFF	TGTGCCAGCAGCTCCTTGAAATGGTACAATGAGCAGTTCTTC
NA	TRBJ2-1	NA	TRBV20-1	CSARVETRQFF	TGCAGTGCTAGAGTTGAGACTCGGCAGTTCTTC
NA	TRBJ2-7	TRBD2	TRBV5-1	CASRGSGRDEQYF	TGCGCCAGCAGAGGTAGCGGGAGAGACGAGCAGTACTTC
NA	TRBJ1-3	NA	TRBV4-2	CASSQDWILSGNTIYF	TGTGCCAGCAGCCAAGATTGGATCCTCTCTGGAAACACCATATATTTT
NA	TRBJ2-3	TRBD2	TRBV27	CAITPGGGRATDTQYF	TGTGCCATCACCCCGGGCGGCGGGAGGGCCACAGATACGCAGTATTTT
NA	TRBJ2-5	NA	TRBV27	CASSLGRALQETQYF	TGTGCCAGCAGTTTAGGAAGGGCCCTCCAAGAGACCCAGTACTTC
once	TRBJ2-2	NA	TRBV5-5	CASSPVELSSGELFF	TGTGCCAGCAGCCCCGTGGAGCTGTCTTCCGGGGAGCTGTTTTTT
NA	TRBJ2-2	NA	TRBV10-1	CASSWGNTGELFF	TGCGCCAGCAGTTGGGGGAACACCGGGGAGCTGTTTTTT
NA	TRBJ2-4	NA	TRBV28	CASCRYRVVIGKNIQYF	TGTGCCAGCTGTCGATACAGGGTCGTTATCGGCAAAAACATTCAGTACTTC
NA	TRBJ2-3	NA	TRBV5-1	CASSLGRVDTQYF	TGCGCCAGCAGCTTGGGTCGGGTTGATACGCAGTATTTT
NA	TRBJ2-7	TRBD1	TRBV18	CASSPGQASYEQYF	TGTGCCAGCTCACCGGGACAGGCCTCCTACGAGCAGTACTTC
NA	TRBJ2-2	TRBD2	TRBV11-2	CASSLDIRLAGSMNTGELFF	TGTGCCAGCAGCTTAGATATAAGACTAGCGGGATCCATGAACACCGGGGAGCTGTTTTTT
NA	TRBJ2-3	NA	TRBV10-3	CAISESEVQGIDTQYF	TGTGCCATCAGTGAGTCGGAAGTTCAGGGGATAGATACGCAGTATTTT
NA	TRBJ2-1	NA	TRBV19	CASGSDGNSRQFF	TGTGCCAGTGGGTCGGACGGGAACTCCAGACAGTTCTTC
NA	TRBJ2-3	NA	TRBV7-2	CASSLGYPGDTQYF	TGTGCCAGCAGCTTAGGCTATCCCGGAGATACGCAGTATTTT
NA	TRBJ2-5	NA	TRBV4-2	CASSQAGALQETQYF	TGTGCCAGCAGCCAAGCGGGAGCGCTCCAAGAGACCCAGTACTTC
NA	TRBJ1-4	NA	TRBV5-4	CASSWGGSTTNEKLFF	TGTGCCAGCAGCTGGGGCGGTTCCACAACTAATGAAAAACTGTTTTTT
NA	TRBJ2-7	TRBD1	TRBV27	CASSRGQGSYEQYF	TGTGCCAGCAGCCGGGGACAGGGGTCCTACGAGCAGTACTTC
NA	TRBJ1-1	NA	TRBV7-3	CASSPTGTGAEAFF	TGTGCCAGCAGCCCTACAGGAACCGGGGCTGAAGCTTTCTTT
once	TRBJ2-7	NA	TRBV11-2	CASSLTTGRYEQYF	TGTGCCAGCAGCTTAACGACGGGTCGCTACGAGCAGTACTTC
few	TRBJ2-2	TRBD1	TRBV14	CASSLLQGSWTGELFF	TGTGCCAGCAGCCTACTACAGGGGAGCTGGACCGGGGAGCTGTTTTTT
NA	TRBJ2-7	NA	TRBV30	CAWSHPEGHRNFPYEQYF	TGTGCCTGGAGTCATCCGGAGGGGCATCGGAATTTCCCCTACGAGCAGTACTTC
NA	TRBJ2-3	NA	TRBV9	CASSVVGGNTDTQYF	TGTGCCAGCAGCGTAGTGGGTGGAAACACAGATACGCAGTATTTT
NA	TRBJ2-5	TRBD2	TRBV7-9	CASSGTMEQYF	TGTGCTAGTAGCGGGACGATGGAGCAGTACTTC
NA	TRBJ1-5	NA	TRBV7-2	CASSLGLGQPQHF	TGTGCCAGCAGCTTAGGCCTGGGCCAGCCCCAGCATTTT
NA	TRBJ2-1	TRBD2	TRBV7-9	CASSPLAGATLNEQFF	TGTGCCAGCAGCCCCTTAGCGGGAGCGACTCTAAATGAGCAGTTCTTC
NA	TRBJ2-5	TRBD2	TRBV5-1	CASSPGTRSEETQYF	TGCGCCAGCAGCCCCGGGACTAGGTCGGAGGAGACCCAGTACTTC